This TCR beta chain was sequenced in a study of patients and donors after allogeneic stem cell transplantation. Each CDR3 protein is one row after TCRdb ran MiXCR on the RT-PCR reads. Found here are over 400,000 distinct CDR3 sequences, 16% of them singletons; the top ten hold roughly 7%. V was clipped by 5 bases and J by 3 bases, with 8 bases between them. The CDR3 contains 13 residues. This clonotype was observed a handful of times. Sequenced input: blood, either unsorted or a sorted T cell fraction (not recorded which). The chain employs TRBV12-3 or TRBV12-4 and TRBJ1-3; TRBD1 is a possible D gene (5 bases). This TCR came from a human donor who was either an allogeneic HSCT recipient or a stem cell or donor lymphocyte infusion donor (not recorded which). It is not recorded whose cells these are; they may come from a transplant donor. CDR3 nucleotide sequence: TGTGCCAGCAGTCTGGGGCTTGGAAACACCATATATTTT. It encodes CASSLGLGNTIYF.